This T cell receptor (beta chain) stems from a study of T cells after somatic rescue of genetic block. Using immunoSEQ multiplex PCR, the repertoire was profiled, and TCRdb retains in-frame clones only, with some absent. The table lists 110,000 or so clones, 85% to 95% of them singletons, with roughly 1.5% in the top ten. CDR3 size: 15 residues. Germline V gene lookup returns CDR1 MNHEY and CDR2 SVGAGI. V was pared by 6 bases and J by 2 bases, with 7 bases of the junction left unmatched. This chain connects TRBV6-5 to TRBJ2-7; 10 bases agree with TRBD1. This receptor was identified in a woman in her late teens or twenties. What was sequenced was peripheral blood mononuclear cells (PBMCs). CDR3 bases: TGTGCCAGCAGCCCGACAGGGGGCGAGGCCTACGAGCAGTACTTC. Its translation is CASSPTGGEAYEQYF.